The 27 T cell receptor beta chains below were found in one sample sequenced in a study of blood T cell repertoires in COVID-19. Repertoires were generated with immunoSEQ multiplex PCR, while TCRdb's copy carries only in-frame clones and drops some. In the table there are around 100,000 clones, approximately 89% of which are singletons. Sequenced sample: peripheral blood. The origin of the receptors is an older man with acute or convalescent COVID-19.

The genes are TRBV6-5 and TRBJ1-2; D not resolved. This CDR3 is built from 15 residues. Germline CDR1 is MNHEY and CDR2 is SVGAGI. The V and J ends lost 8 bases and 5 bases respectively, with 21 bases between them. CDR3 DNA sequence: TGTGCCAGCGGGCGCGTTGAAACTAGTGGATATGGCTACACCTTC. The encoded protein is CASGRVETSGYGYTF.

V is TRBV7-9 and J is TRBJ1-6; D is ambiguous. The V end lost 2 bases, the J end lost 13 bases, and 9 bases lay between the germline ends. The CDR3 has 12 residues. Germline lookup yields CDR1 SEHNR and CDR2 FQNEAQ (reference sequence). The DNA for the CDR3 is TGTGCCAGCAGCTTACCCTTTAATCCCCTCCACTTT. Residues: CASSLPFNPLHF.

The chain uses TRBV9 and TRBJ2-1; D possibly corresponds to TRBD2 (5 bases). The CDR3 loop spans 17 amino acids. The V end lost 3 bases, the J end lost 3 bases, and 19 bases lay between the germline ends. Germline V lookup: CDR1 SGDLS, CDR2 YYNGEE. CDR3: CASSGAEGQSIYNEQFF. CDR3 bases: TGTGCCAGCAGCGGGGCAGAGGGCCAGTCCATCTACAATGAGCAGTTCTTC.

The genes are TRBV6-2 or TRBV6-3 and TRBJ1-5; TRBD1 agrees at 8 bases. V lost 4 bases to trimming and J lost 7 bases; unmatched junction nucleotides: 6. The germline gives CDR1 MNHEY, CDR2 SVGEGT. The CDR3 has 14 amino acids. The CDR3 loop reads CASSWTGRGQPQHF. The CDR3 nucleotides are TGTGCCAGCAGTTGGACAGGGAGAGGCCAGCCCCAGCATTTT.

The chain has TRBV23-1 and TRBJ1-1; possible D gene TRBD1, 5 bases. TRBV23-1 is an ORF, and what it does is uncertain. Trimming took off 3 bases at V and 3 bases at J, with 11 bases between the two ends. This CDR3 is 14 amino acids long. CDR3 sequence reads: CASSHCRADTEAFF. CDR3 DNA sequence: TGCGCCAGCAGTCATTGCAGGGCGGACACTGAAGCTTTCTTT.

The chain employs TRBV5-1 and TRBJ2-7; possible D gene TRBD1, 5 bases. Trimming took 1 base from V and 1 from J, leaving 9 bases between them. This CDR3 contains 14 residues. CDR1 SGHRS and CDR2 YFSETQ come from the germline V gene. Here the CDR3 DNA reads TGCGCCAGCAGCTTGTTGGACACTTCCTACGAGCAGTACTTC. Amino acid sequence: CASSLLDTSYEQYF.

The chain joins TRBV5-1 to TRBJ1-6, with D maybe TRBD1 (5 bases). Germline values: CDR1 SGHRS, CDR2 YFSETQ. CDR3 length: 15 amino acids. V was shortened by 2 bases and J by 3 bases, with 9 bases between the two germline ends. Written as DNA, the CDR3 is TGCGCCAGCAGCTTCGACAGTGTCTATAATTCACCCCTCCACTTT. This sequence encodes CASSFDSVYNSPLHF.

The rearrangement links TRBV7-3 to TRBJ2-1; 8 bases line up with TRBD1. Germline trimming cut 2 bases from V and 5 bases from J; bases unmatched to any gene: 2. Germline assignment: CDR1 SGHTA and CDR2 FQGTGA. The CDR3 is 14 residues long. CDR3: CASSLSGQDNEQFF. The CDR3 region has the DNA TGTGCCAGCAGCTTATCGGGACAGGACAATGAGCAGTTCTTC.

The J gene is TRBJ2-3, the V gene TRBV6-5; a weak D match, TRBD1 (5 bases). The germline V and J ends were trimmed by 2 bases and 2 bases, with 11 bases remaining between them. Germline CDR1 reads MNHEY; CDR2 reads SVGAGI. The length of the CDR3 is 15 residues. CDR3 DNA: TGTGCCAGCAGTTACAAGGGGCCTTACACAGATACGCAGTATTTT. Protein: CASSYKGPYTDTQYF.

This clone came up once. The genes are TRBV7-9 and TRBJ2-5; TRBD1 is a possible D gene (6 bases). The length of the CDR3 is 15 residues. The germline V and J ends were trimmed by 2 bases and 5 bases, with 15 bases remaining between them. CDR1 is SEHNR and CDR2 is FQNEAQ in the germline V gene (reference sequence). The CDR3, as DNA: TGTGCCAGCAGCTTACCACCGACAGGCGAGGAGACCCAGTACTTC. Protein: CASSLPPTGEETQYF.

The genes are TRBV7-2 and TRBJ2-3; 16 nucleotides align to TRBD2. Per germline, CDR1 SGHTA and CDR2 FQGNSA. CDR3 size: 18 residues. J was trimmed by 6 bases and V by 5 bases; bases with no gene match: 11. CDR3 protein: CASSLSGTSGGARDTQYF. The CDR3 bases are TGTGCCAGCAGCCTTTCTGGGACTAGCGGGGGGGCCAGGGATACGCAGTATTTT.

The rearrangement uses TRBV2 and TRBJ1-1; possibly TRBD1 for D (6 bases). Germline V gene lookup returns CDR1 SNHLY and CDR2 FYNNEI. The CDR3 totals 13 residues. Trimming removed 4 bases from V and 8 bases from J, with 14 bases in between. In DNA, the CDR3 is TGTGCCAGCAGTGGACAGGCAGTCCACGAAGCTTTCTTT. Translated: CASSGQAVHEAFF. Drawing the rest from reference TRBV2 and TRBJ1-1, the complete variable domain is EPEVTQTPSHQVTQMGQEVILRCVPISNHLYFYWYRQILGQKVEFLVSFYNNEISEKSEIFDDQFSVERPDGSNFTLKIRSTKLEDSAMYFCASSGQAVHEAFFGQGTRLTVV.

The CDR3 spells CASSPTGESGNTIYF. CDR3 bases: TGTGCCAGCAGCCCAACAGGGGAGTCTGGAAACACCATATATTTT. The genes are TRBV7-3 and TRBJ1-3, with 7 bases that match TRBD1. With 5 bases clipped from V and 1 base from J, the junction kept 5 bases outside the gene matches. Germline CDR1 SGHTA, CDR2 FQGTGA. The CDR3 consists of 15 residues.

The genes are TRBV19 and TRBJ2-5, with unresolved D. With 1 base removed from V and 4 bases from J, the gap between germline ends came to 7 bases. This CDR3 is 13 amino acids long. CDR1 is LNHDA and CDR2 is SQIVND in the germline V gene (reference sequence). CDR3 sequence reads: CASSIGGRETQYF. CDR3 in DNA: TGTGCCAGTAGTATAGGAGGTAGAGAGACCCAGTACTTC.

CDR3 sequence (DNA): TGTGCCAGCAGCCCGGGACAGACCAATTCACCCCTCCACTTT. It yields the protein CASSPGQTNSPLHF. The chain combines TRBV3-1 (or the pseudogene TRBV3-2) with TRBJ1-6; 7 bases map to TRBD1. V was pared by 4 bases and J by 7 bases, with 4 bases of the junction left unmatched. The CDR3 covers 14 residues. Germline CDR1 LGHDT, CDR2 YNNKEL (reference sequence).

Only a few counts were recorded for this clone. V and J are TRBV6-5 and TRBJ1-2, with D tentatively TRBD1 (6 bases). CDR3 size: 14 residues. Germline V gives CDR1 MNHEY, CDR2 SVGAGI. V was cut by 2 bases and J by 7 bases, with 14 bases left in between. DNA for the CDR3: TGTGCCAGCAGTTACGACGGGCCAGGGGCTGGCTACACCTTC. This codes for CASSYDGPGAGYTF.

The CDR3 DNA is TGTGCTAGTGAACGGGACATCCTCACCTTGAACACTGAAGCTTTCTTT. This encodes CASERDILTLNTEAFF. The chain couples TRBV12-5 to TRBJ1-1; D perhaps matches TRBD1 (6 bases). Germline V gene lookup returns CDR1 LGHNT and CDR2 FRNRAP. Trimming took off 7 bases at V and 0 bases at J, with 18 bases between the two ends. CDR3 size: 16 residues.

The chain combines TRBV25-1 with TRBJ1-4, with D tentatively TRBD1 (6 bases). The CDR3 contains 14 residues. Germline CDR1 reads MGHDK; CDR2 reads SYGVNS. Trimming shortened V by 4 bases and J by 8 bases, and 14 bases separated the two germline ends. The CDR3 DNA is TGTGCCAGCAGTGCACAGGGTGAATGGGAAAAACTGTTTTTT. As protein: CASSAQGEWEKLFF. The full variable domain, rest sourced from reference TRBV25-1 and TRBJ1-4, is EADIYQTPRYLVIGTGKKITLECSQTMGHDKMYWYQQDPGMELHLIHYSYGVNSTEKGDLSSESTVSRIRTEHFPLTLESARPSHTSQYLCASSAQGEWEKLFFGSGTQLSVL.

The rearrangement uses TRBV7-8 and TRBJ2-1; 8 bases match TRBD2. The germline V gene has CDR1 SGHVS and CDR2 FQNEAQ. J gave up 0 bases and V 0 bases, and 1 base lay outside the gene matches. CDR3 length: 16 residues. CDR3 region: CASSLASGSSYNEQFF. CDR3 sequence (DNA): TGTGCCAGCAGCTTAGCGAGCGGGAGCTCCTACAATGAGCAGTTCTTC.

The rearrangement uses TRBV19 and TRBJ2-7, with 8 bases aligning to TRBD1. Germline CDR1 LNHDA, CDR2 SQIVND (reference sequence). CDR3 length equals 16 residues. The ends lost 3 bases at V and 4 bases at J; junction bases unmatched: 11. The chain's CDR3 is CASSMIGGQANYEQYF. The CDR3 DNA reads TGTGCCAGTAGTATGATCGGGGGACAGGCCAATTACGAGCAGTACTTC.

This rearrangement joins TRBV18 to TRBJ2-7; D not resolved. The CDR3 is 14 amino acids. Germline loops: CDR1 KGHSH, CDR2 LQKENI. V was clipped by 2 bases and J by 6 bases, with 14 bases between them. CDR3 nucleotides: TGTGCCAGCTCACCATACAGCTCCTATGGCGAGCAGTACTTC. Its translation: CASSPYSSYGEQYF.

This chain joins TRBV10-1 and TRBJ2-2; 7 bases fit TRBD1. Germline V gene data show CDR1 as WNHNN and CDR2 as SYGVQD (reference sequence). Trimming took 8 bases from V and 4 from J; bases not matched to a gene: 7. CDR3 length equals 14 residues. CDR3 DNA: TGCGCCAGCCGACAGGGAACAAGCACCGGGGAGCTGTTTTTT. Encoded protein: CASRQGTSTGELFF.

This chain links TRBV5-1 with TRBJ1-2; tentative D call: TRBD1 (5 bases). Germline V gene sequence: CDR1 SGHRS, CDR2 YFSETQ. There are 13 residues in the CDR3. The V gene lost 0 bases and the J gene lost 4 bases, with 7 bases spanning the gap. The chain's CDR3 is CASSLGQLYGYTF. The CDR3 DNA reads TGCGCCAGCAGCTTGGGACAGCTCTATGGCTACACCTTC.

J is TRBJ2-1 and V is TRBV7-2, with 9 bases lining up with TRBD1. Germline V gene data show CDR1 as SGHTA and CDR2 as FQGNSA. This CDR3 is built from 16 residues. Losses at the gene ends were 5 bases for V and 4 bases for J; bases not matched to a gene: 9. This chain's CDR3 is CASSPAGTGYYNEQFF. The CDR3 DNA is TGTGCCAGCAGCCCTGCCGGGACAGGGTATTACAATGAGCAGTTCTTC. Full variable domain (missing parts from reference TRBV7-2 and TRBJ2-1): GAGVSQSPSNKVTEKGKDVELRCDPISGHTALYWYRQSLGQGLEFLIYFQGNSAPDKSGLPSDRFSAERTGGSVSTLTIQRTQQEDSAVYLCASSPAGTGYYNEQFFGPGTRLTVL.

The DNA for the CDR3 is TGTGCCAGCAGAACCCCAGGGGGCGCTAACTATGGCTACACCTTC. The encoded protein is CASRTPGGANYGYTF. This rearrangement joins TRBV5-6 to TRBJ1-2, with TRBD1 matching over 8 bases. Trimming took 5 bases from V and 0 from J; bases not matched to a gene: 6. Looked up from germline, CDR1 is SGHDT and CDR2 is YYEEEE. The CDR3 runs to 15 residues.

This chain uses TRBV28 with TRBJ2-1; 12 nucleotides match TRBD2. The CDR3 extends over 14 amino acids. The germline gives CDR1 MDHEN, CDR2 SYDVKM. V was pared by 5 bases and J by 8 bases, with 4 bases of the junction left unmatched. Here the CDR3 DNA reads TGTGCCAGCAGTGGACTAGCGGGGCGGGATGAGCAGTTCTTC. This gives the protein CASSGLAGRDEQFF.

This clone was picked up one time. CDR3 DNA: TGTGCCAGCAGCTTCGGGACAGGGACTTCTGAAGCTTTCTTT. This codes for CASSFGTGTSEAFF. This chain joins TRBV7-9 and TRBJ1-1, with 9 positions matching TRBD1. Germline trimming cut 3 bases from V and 6 bases from J; bases unmatched to any gene: 5. The length of the CDR3 is 14 residues. The V gene's germline CDR1 is SEHNR and CDR2 FQNEAQ (reference sequence).